These 30 T cell receptor beta chains were sequenced from one sample in a study of blood T cell repertoires in COVID-19. Only in-frame clones appear in the TCRdb table, and some are missing; sequencing was by immunoSEQ multiplex PCR. The table lists around 68,000 clones, 80% to 85% of them singletons. The source material was peripheral blood. The receptors come from a human donor in a cohort sampled during active COVID-19.

This rearrangement joins TRBV7-9 to TRBJ2-7; 8 positions match TRBD1. The germline CDR1 and CDR2 sequences are SEHNR and FQNEAQ (reference sequence). V was pared by 3 bases and J by 9 bases, with 7 bases of the junction left unmatched. The CDR3 sequence is 13 residues long. DNA of the CDR3: TGTGCCAGCAGCTTGGGACAGGAAAGGAGGCAGTACTTC. Translation gives CASSLGQERRQYF. The full variable domain, completed using reference TRBV7-9 and TRBJ2-7, is DTGVSQNPRHKITKRGQNVTFRCDPISEHNRLYWYRQTLGQGPEFLTYFQNEAQLEKSRLLSDRFSAERPKGSFSTLEIQRTEQGDSAMYLCASSLGQERRQYFGPGTRLTVT.

The J gene is TRBJ2-7, the V gene TRBV6-5; TRBD1 matches at 8 bases. The CDR3 loop spans 13 amino acids. Germline V gene sequence: CDR1 MNHEY, CDR2 SVGAGI. V lost 7 bases to trimming and J lost 4 bases; unmatched junction nucleotides: 6. CDR3: CASTRDRLYEQYF. The CDR3 nucleotides read TGTGCCAGCACGCGGGACAGGCTATACGAGCAGTACTTC.

CDR3 in amino acids: CATSYSVSNTGELFF. The CDR3 coding sequence is TGTGCCACCAGTTATTCGGTCTCGAACACCGGGGAGCTGTTTTTT. The V and J genes are TRBV24-1 and TRBJ2-2; no reliable D call. This CDR3 comprises 15 residues. V gave up 6 bases and J gave up 0 bases, with 10 bases separating them. CDR1 KGHDR and CDR2 SFDVKD come from the germline V gene.

This chain joins TRBV5-1 and TRBJ2-2, with TRBD1 matching over 7 bases. V was clipped by 4 bases and J by 4 bases; unmatched bases: 10. This CDR3 has 16 residues. Germline values: CDR1 SGHRS, CDR2 YFSETQ. The CDR3 sequence: CASSGMTGSGTGELFF. CDR3 DNA sequence: TGCGCCAGCAGCGGGATGACAGGGTCTGGCACCGGGGAGCTGTTTTTT.

The chain uses TRBV27 and TRBJ2-2, with D unclear. V dropped 3 bases and J dropped 2 bases, with 13 bases sitting between them. CDR1 is MNHEY and CDR2 is SMNVEV in the germline V gene (reference sequence). The CDR3 is 16 amino acids. CDR3 nucleotide sequence: TGTGCCAGCAGTTTGTCAGTAGGAGCAAACACCGGGGAGCTGTTTTTT. Translation: CASSLSVGANTGELFF.

This chain connects TRBV5-6 to TRBJ2-7; 8 positions match TRBD2. The germline V gene encodes CDR1 SGHDT and CDR2 YYEEEE. This CDR3 comprises 14 residues. With 1 base clipped from V and 7 bases from J, the junction kept 7 bases outside the gene matches. CDR3 protein: CASSLISGAWEQYV. Here the CDR3 DNA reads TGTGCCAGCAGCTTGATTAGCGGGGCGTGGGAGCAGTACGTC.

This clone was seen only once. The CDR3 nucleotides are TGTGCCAGCAGCTTAGATTGGAGCATGAACACTGAAGCTTTCTTT. Its protein product is CASSLDWSMNTEAFF. V is TRBV11-2 and J is TRBJ1-1; no definite D call. This CDR3 spans 15 amino acids. The germline V gene has CDR1 SGHAT and CDR2 FQNNGV. Trimming removed 0 bases at V and 0 bases at J, with 8 bases between.

The V and J genes are TRBV12-3 or TRBV12-4 and TRBJ2-2, with 12 bases matching TRBD2. The CDR3 consists of 13 residues. V shed 6 bases, J shed 12 bases, and the junction held 5 bases outside the gene matches. CDR3 protein: CASRWTSGDQLFF. CDR3 in DNA: TGTGCCAGCAGGTGGACTAGCGGGGATCAGCTGTTTTTT.

The CDR3: CASSTYLRDNEQFF. The CDR3 DNA follows: TGTGCCAGCAGCACATACCTCCGGGACAATGAGCAGTTCTTC. The chain couples TRBV7-2 to TRBJ2-1; no reliable D call. The CDR3 has 14 amino acids. Germline-derived CDR1 and CDR2 are SGHTA and FQGNSA. Trimming pared 5 bases from V and 5 bases from J, leaving 13 bases between.

The count of this clone is one. The chain carries TRBV24-1 and TRBJ1-5, with 9 bases aligning to TRBD1. V lost 9 bases, J lost 4 bases, and 3 bases stayed unmatched. Looked up from germline, CDR1 is KGHDR and CDR2 is SFDVKD. CDR3 length: 13 residues. For the CDR3, the DNA is TGTGCCACCTCGGGACAGGGTAATCAGCCCCAGCATTTT. Amino acids: CATSGQGNQPQHF.

The V call is TRBV5-1, the J call TRBJ2-7; 10 nucleotides align to TRBD1. CDR3 size: 17 residues. The germline CDR1 and CDR2 sequences are SGHRS and YFSETQ. J lost 1 base, V lost 2 bases, and 9 bases had no gene match. CDR3 DNA sequence: TGCGCCAGCAGCTTAGGAACGACAGGGGGCCTTTCCTACGAGCAGTACTTC. This codes for CASSLGTTGGLSYEQYF.

This chain uses TRBV4-1 with TRBJ1-1; the D gene is possibly TRBD1 (5 bases). V lost 3 bases and J 1 base, leaving 18 bases between the germline ends. There are 17 residues in the CDR3. The V gene's germline CDR1 is MGHRA and CDR2 YSYEKL. The CDR3 is CASSHRLGSGQNTEAFF. The CDR3 DNA follows: TGCGCCAGCAGCCACCGCCTCGGGTCCGGACAGAACACTGAAGCTTTCTTT.

This chain connects TRBV7-8 to TRBJ2-7; 7 bases match TRBD1. CDR1 and CDR2 (germline): SGHVS, FQNEAQ. The CDR3 length is 13 residues. J was trimmed by 7 bases and V by 1 base; bases with no gene match: 4. Written as DNA, the CDR3 is TGTGCCAGCAGCTTAGATAGGGGGCGTGAGCAGTACTTC. Protein product: CASSLDRGREQYF. The full variable domain, its missing parts supplied by reference TRBV7-8 and TRBJ2-7, is GAGVSQSPRYKVAKRGQDVALRCDPISGHVSLFWYQQALGQGPEFLTYFQNEAQLDKSGLPSDRFFAERPEGSVSTLKIQRTQQEDSAVYLCASSLDRGREQYFGPGTRLTVT.

The chain recombines TRBV7-2 with TRBJ1-2, with 7 bases that match TRBD1. Germline V gene sequence: CDR1 SGHTA, CDR2 FQGNSA. The J segment lost 4 bases and the V segment lost 2 bases, leaving 16 bases of the junction unmatched. CDR3 length: 18 amino acids. CDR3 in amino acids: CASSLRGQLTTAGYGYTF. The CDR3 nucleotides are TGTGCCAGCAGCTTAAGGGGACAGCTAACTACCGCGGGCTATGGCTACACCTTC.

The J gene is TRBJ2-7, the V gene TRBV6-5, with 8 bases matching TRBD1. The CDR3 runs to 15 residues. V lost 3 bases and J lost 2; bases outside the gene matches: 6. Looked up from germline, CDR1 is MNHEY and CDR2 is SVGAGI. CDR3 nucleotides: TGTGCCAGCAGTTATTCTGAGGACAGGGCCTACGAGCAGTACTTC. Protein product: CASSYSEDRAYEQYF.

The V call is TRBV10-3, the J call TRBJ1-6; TRBD1 agrees at 7 bases. V gave up 2 bases and J gave up 9 bases; unmatched junction bases: 13. Germline values: CDR1 ENHRY, CDR2 SYGVKD. CDR3 size: 17 residues. The CDR3 region has the DNA TGTGCCATCAGTGAGCGGGGGACAGAGATAAGACTTTCACCCCTCCACTTT. Residues: CAISERGTEIRLSPLHF.

CDR3 sequence (DNA): TGTGCCAAAAGGTCCGGGACAGGGGATTTAGGGCAGTACTTC. Its translation: CAKRSGTGDLGQYF. The chain joins TRBV2 to TRBJ2-7; 10 bases map to TRBD1. The CDR3 length is 14 residues. Germline CDR1 and CDR2: SNHLY and FYNNEI. Trimming removed 10 bases from V and 9 bases from J; junction bases left unmatched: 15.

This clone was seen a handful of times. The chain uses TRBV5-1 and TRBJ1-6; D gene unclear. The CDR3 is 15 residues long. Trimming took 4 bases from V and 9 from J, leaving 17 bases between them. The V gene's germline CDR1 is SGHRS and CDR2 YFSETQ. In nucleotides, the CDR3 is TGCGCCAGCAGCCGGGGAGAACCGGGATTTTCACCCCTCCACTTT. It codes for CASSRGEPGFSPLHF.

This chain connects TRBV19 to TRBJ1-6, with 7 bases lining up with TRBD1. The V segment lost 3 bases and the J segment 10 bases; nucleotides outside the gene matches: 12. The CDR3 covers 16 residues. Germline values: CDR1 LNHDA, CDR2 SQIVND (reference sequence). The CDR3 loop is CASSMIRGELLSPLHF. The CDR3, as DNA: TGTGCCAGTAGTATGATCAGGGGGGAACTTCTATCACCCCTCCACTTT.

The chain uses TRBV27 and TRBJ2-5, with 8 bases aligning to TRBD2. Germline V gene sequence: CDR1 MNHEY, CDR2 SMNVEV (reference sequence). V lost 1 base, J lost 5 bases, and 9 bases stayed unmatched. The CDR3 length is 16 residues. The CDR3 DNA is TGTGCCAGCAGTTTATTCGGTAGCGGGGCGTCGGAGACCCAGTACTTC. Translated: CASSLFGSGASETQYF.

This sequence joins TRBV6-6 and TRBJ2-3; a possible D gene is TRBD2 (6 bases). The V end was cut by 6 bases, the J end by 4 bases, with 14 bases between. This CDR3 is built from 14 residues. Germline assignment: CDR1 MNHNY and CDR2 SVGAGI (reference sequence). Here the CDR3 DNA reads TGTGCCAGCAGAGGGACTTCTCCCCCAGATACGCAGTATTTT. Its translation: CASRGTSPPDTQYF.

The genes are TRBV29-1 and TRBJ2-1; 8 nucleotides match TRBD2. The CDR3 is 15 amino acids. J lost 6 bases, V lost 4 bases, and 11 bases had no gene match. CDR1 is SQVTM and CDR2 is ANQGSEA in the germline V gene. The CDR3: CSVAFWAGGGNEQFF. The CDR3 coding sequence is TGCAGCGTTGCGTTCTGGGCGGGGGGCGGCAATGAGCAGTTCTTC.

The chain uses TRBV7-8 and TRBJ2-2, with 13 positions matching TRBD2. This CDR3 is built from 18 residues. The V and J ends lost 4 bases and 0 bases, in that order; junction bases with no gene match: 5. The germline gives CDR1 SGHVS, CDR2 FQNEAQ. CDR3 bases: TGTGCCAGCAGCTCCAGGGGGACTAGCGGGGCGAACACCGGGGAGCTGTTTTTT. This gives the protein CASSSRGTSGANTGELFF.

V gene TRBV6-5 combines with J gene TRBJ2-7, with 7 bases fitting TRBD1. The CDR3 totals 13 residues. Per the germline V gene, CDR1 is MNHEY and CDR2 is SVGAGI. Losses at the gene ends were 6 bases for V and 6 bases for J; bases not matched to a gene: 8. The CDR3 here is CASRLDRAGEQYV. The CDR3, as DNA: TGTGCCAGCAGGCTTGACAGGGCTGGCGAGCAGTACGTC.

This chain joins TRBV2 and TRBJ1-2; TRBD1 agrees at 12 bases. This CDR3 is 15 amino acids long. CDR1 and CDR2 from the germline V gene are SNHLY and FYNNEI. The junction had 5 bases not matched to a gene; V was cut back by 3 bases and J by 6 bases. The CDR3 loop reads CASSDLGQGANGYTF. The DNA for the CDR3 is TGTGCCAGCAGTGACTTGGGACAGGGGGCGAATGGCTACACCTTC.

The chain uses TRBV11-2 and TRBJ2-5, with 8 bases aligning to TRBD1. Per germline, CDR1 SGHAT and CDR2 FQNNGV. V was pared by 7 bases and J by 5 bases, with 6 bases of the junction left unmatched. The CDR3 runs to 13 residues. The CDR3 sequence: CASTSGGGETQYF. In DNA form, the CDR3 reads TGTGCCAGCACTTCAGGGGGCGGGGAGACCCAGTACTTC. The variable domain in full, completed from reference TRBV11-2 and TRBJ2-5, reads EAGVAQSPRYKIIEKRQSVAFWCNPISGHATLYWYQQILGQGPKLLIQFQNNGVVDDSQLPKDRFSAERLKGVDSTLKIQPAKLEDSAVYLCASTSGGGETQYFGPGTRLLVL.

The rearrangement joins TRBV18 to TRBJ1-5; 7 bases are shared with TRBD1. The V gene's germline CDR1 is KGHSH and CDR2 LQKENI. The CDR3 totals 15 residues. J gave up 0 bases and V 4 bases, and 3 bases lay outside the gene matches. The CDR3 protein is CASSRGTDSNQPQHF. The CDR3 coding sequence is TGTGCCAGCTCACGCGGGACAGATAGCAATCAGCCCCAGCATTTT.

The chain couples TRBV6-4 to TRBJ1-6, with D uncertain. Trimming cost V 2 bases and J 7 bases, with 6 bases left between them. The CDR3 loop spans 13 amino acids. The germline CDR1 and CDR2 sequences are MRHNA and SNTAGT. The CDR3 reads CASSDQENSPLHF. Here the CDR3 DNA reads TGTGCCAGCAGTGACCAGGAAAATTCACCCCTCCACTTT.

The chain uses TRBV6-6 and TRBJ2-7; tentatively, D is TRBD1 (5 bases). V lost 8 bases and J lost 0, with 17 bases in between. CDR1 and CDR2 from the germline V gene are MNHNY and SVGAGI (reference sequence). The CDR3 has 15 residues. CDR3 DNA sequence: TGTGCCAGCTCTGACCCAGGGCCAGGCTCCTACGAGCAGTACTTC. Its translation is CASSDPGPGSYEQYF.

The chain is built from TRBV11-2 and TRBJ2-5, with D perhaps matching TRBD2 (5 bases). This CDR3 comprises 15 residues. V lost 1 base and J 3 bases, leaving 12 bases between the germline ends. Germline V gene sequence: CDR1 SGHAT, CDR2 FQNNGV. CDR3 DNA sequence: TGTGCCAGCAGCTTAGGGTCCCCCGGGAAAGAGACCCAGTACTTC. This encodes CASSLGSPGKETQYF.